The rows below give T cell receptor beta chains drawn from one sample of a study of blood T cell repertoires in COVID-19. TCRdb's copy holds only in-frame clones and misses some; the assay was immunoSEQ multiplex PCR. The top ten clones hold 8.8% of a sample with under 60,000 clones, under 90% of them seen once. The sample comprised peripheral blood. The source of these receptors is a man in his sixties with acute or convalescent COVID-19. Both conserved end residues are part of each CDR3. Each record gives: J gene, D gene, clone size, V gene, CDR3 protein, CDR3 DNA. D genes are given only for firm matches. A clone size is listed for some rows: how often the clone was seen (once, few, many), or a class if it is expanded.

>TRBJ1-6|-|-|TRBV4-3
CASSQDVQTYNSPLHF
TGCGCCAGCAGCCAAGATGTCCAGACTTATAATTCACCCCTCCACTTT
>TRBJ1-2|-|-|TRBV20-1
CSATDGDRGYTF
TGCAGTGCTACTGACGGGGATCGTGGCTACACCTTC
>TRBJ2-7|-|-|TRBV28
CASSSSLGGGGEQYF
TGTGCCAGCAGTTCAAGCCTGGGGGGCGGGGGCGAGCAGTACTTC
>TRBJ1-4|-|once|TRBV5-3
CAFPPQTEASEKLFF
TGTGCCTTTCCCCCACAGACGGAGGCGAGTGAAAAACTGTTTTTT
>TRBJ2-1|-|-|TRBV12-3/TRBV12-4
CASSGGLEQFF
TGTGCCAGCAGTGGGGGCCTTGAGCAGTTCTTC
>TRBJ2-6|-|-|TRBV6-2/TRBV6-3
CASSYSRGSGANVLTF
TGTGCCAGCAGTTACTCCAGGGGATCTGGGGCCAACGTCCTGACTTTC
>TRBJ1-3|-|-|TRBV11-2
CASSFLGLTGNTIYF
TGTGCCAGCAGCTTTTTGGGGCTCACTGGAAACACCATATATTTT
>TRBJ1-1|TRBD1|-|TRBV2
CASRGQMGNTEAFF
TGTGCCAGCAGGGGACAGATGGGGAACACTGAAGCTTTCTTT
>TRBJ1-5|TRBD1|-|TRBV7-2
CASSLRQGGNQPQHF
TGTGCCAGCAGCTTACGACAGGGAGGCAATCAGCCCCAGCATTTT
>TRBJ1-5|TRBD1|-|TRBV19
CASSLFSSEETGFLYSNQPQHF
TGTGCCAGTAGTCTCTTTTCTTCGGAGGAGACAGGGTTCCTCTATAGCAATCAGCCCCAGCATTTT
>TRBJ2-2|TRBD1|-|TRBV13
CASSLRGTGTGELFF
TGTGCCAGCAGCTTACGGGGGACAGGCACCGGGGAGCTGTTTTTT
>TRBJ1-1|-|-|TRBV19
CASSQGGRSAEAFF
TGTGCCAGCTCACAGGGCGGTCGTAGCGCTGAAGCTTTCTTT
>TRBJ1-5|-|-|TRBV7-8
CASSPGGFGNQPQHF
TGTGCCAGCAGCCCAGGCGGGTTCGGCAATCAGCCCCAGCATTTT
>TRBJ2-2|-|-|TRBV28
CASRIATGELFF
TGTGCCAGCAGGATAGCCACCGGGGAGCTGTTTTTT
>TRBJ1-2|TRBD1|few|TRBV9
CASSAPQGSLGYTF
TGTGCCAGCAGCGCTCCACAGGGGTCTTTGGGCTACACCTTC
>TRBJ2-7|-|-|TRBV19
CASSIGLKTFDEQYF
TGTGCCAGTAGTATCGGACTCAAAACGTTCGACGAGCAGTACTTC
>TRBJ2-2|TRBD1|few|TRBV13
CASSFVQGQGNTGELFF
TGTGCCAGCAGCTTCGTCCAAGGACAGGGTAACACCGGGGAGCTGTTTTTT
>TRBJ2-1|TRBD2|once|TRBV11-3
CASSFSGGANEQFF
TGTGCCAGCAGCTTTAGCGGGGGGGCCAATGAGCAGTTCTTC
>TRBJ2-1|TRBD2|-|TRBV3-1/TRBV3-2
CASSHDGLAGATNEQFF
TGTGCCAGCAGCCATGACGGACTAGCGGGGGCTACCAATGAGCAGTTCTTC
>TRBJ2-7|TRBD1|once|TRBV7-9
CASSLLSDRFSYEQYF
TGTGCCAGCAGCTTGTTGTCGGACAGGTTCTCCTACGAGCAGTACTTC
>TRBJ1-5|TRBD1|-|TRBV7-2
CASSLVGTGGQPQHF
TGTGCCAGCAGCTTAGTAGGGACAGGGGGTCAGCCCCAGCATTTT
>TRBJ1-6|TRBD1|-|TRBV6-5
CASRQTGESPLHF
TGTGCCAGCAGGCAGACAGGGGAATCACCCCTCCACTTT
>TRBJ1-6|TRBD1|-|TRBV5-1
CASSLGQVGWGSNSPLHF
TGCGCCAGCAGCTTAGGACAGGTGGGGTGGGGGTCGAATTCACCCCTCCACTTT
>TRBJ2-2|TRBD2|-|TRBV5-5
CASSLVASGNTGELFF
TGTGCCAGCAGCTTGGTGGCTAGCGGCAACACCGGGGAGCTGTTTTTT
>TRBJ2-6|TRBD1|-|TRBV5-3
CARSFKGGESGANVLTF
TGTGCCAGAAGCTTTAAAGGGGGCGAATCTGGGGCCAACGTCCTGACTTTC
>TRBJ2-5|-|-|TRBV11-1
CASSLGRAETQYF
TGTGCCAGCAGCTTAGGCAGGGCCGAGACCCAGTACTTC
>TRBJ1-5|TRBD1|-|TRBV5-6
CASSSQRTGARSNQPQHF
TGTGCCAGCAGCTCCCAAAGGACAGGGGCCAGGAGCAATCAGCCCCAGCATTTT
>TRBJ1-1|TRBD1|few|TRBV5-4
CASSTRTGRGTEAFF
TGTGCCAGCAGCACCCGGACAGGGAGGGGGACTGAAGCTTTCTTT
>TRBJ2-7|-|-|TRBV5-1
CASSLDNRAYEQYF
TGCGCCAGCAGCTTGGATAACAGGGCGTACGAGCAGTACTTC